Below are 21 T cell receptor beta chains sequenced from a single sample in a study of PD-1 blockade in classical Hodgkin lymphoma. Assay used: immunoSEQ multiplex PCR; TCRdb lists only in-frame clones, some missing. Among 100,000 to 130,000 clones, about 88% were seen once, and the ten largest hold 20%. All trial patients relapsed after autologous stem cell transplantation. The sample here was peripheral blood mononuclear cells (PBMCs), taken before the second cycle of nivolumab. All receptors derive from a human donor with classical Hodgkin lymphoma.

The rearrangement joins TRBV10-1 to TRBJ1-2; no firm D call. CDR1 and CDR2 (germline): WNHNN, SYGVQD (reference sequence). The CDR3 loop spans 15 amino acids. Trimming took 0 bases from V and 4 from J, leaving 12 bases between them. CDR3 region: CASSESNTSPYGYTF. In DNA form, the CDR3 reads TGCGCCAGCAGTGAGTCGAACACGTCCCCCTATGGCTACACCTTC.

Here the CDR3 DNA reads TGTGCCAGCAGCTTAGTGCGGGGGGCGAACACTGAAGCTTTCTTT. It yields the protein CASSLVRGANTEAFF. The chain uses TRBV7-9 and TRBJ1-1; perhaps TRBD1 as D (6 bases). The CDR3 extends over 15 amino acids. V lost 1 base and J 1 base, leaving 10 bases between the germline ends. Germline V lookup: CDR1 SEHNR, CDR2 FQNEAQ (reference sequence).

This clone has a single count. The gene calls are TRBV27 and TRBJ1-1; D remains unclear. Between the trimmed V and J ends, which lost 4 bases and 1 base, there was a span of 10 bases. This CDR3 is 14 amino acids long. Looked up from germline, CDR1 is MNHEY and CDR2 is SMNVEV (reference sequence). CDR3 nucleotide sequence: TGTGCCAGCAGTTCCCCTGGACGGAACACTGAAGCTTTCTTT. Protein sequence: CASSSPGRNTEAFF.

Only a few counts were recorded for this clone. The V gene is TRBV4-1, the J gene TRBJ1-1, with no clear D. Trimming removed 3 bases at V and 0 bases at J, with 8 bases between. Germline V lookup: CDR1 MGHRA, CDR2 YSYEKL. This CDR3 is built from 14 residues. The CDR3 sequence is CASSQRTVNTEAFF. The CDR3 DNA follows: TGCGCCAGCAGCCAGAGAACAGTGAACACTGAAGCTTTCTTT.

CDR3 bases: TGCGCCAGCAGCCACCGAAAGGGGTCAGGGGAACTTGCAACTAATGAAAAACTGTTTTTT. Translation: CASSHRKGSGELATNEKLFF. This chain uses TRBV4-3 with TRBJ1-4; weak D call: TRBD1 (6 bases). The germline V and J ends were trimmed by 3 bases and 0 bases, with 23 bases remaining between them. The CDR3 consists of 20 residues. CDR1 and CDR2 from the germline V gene are LGHNA and YSLEER.

This clone is a singleton in its sample. The gene calls are TRBV11-2 and TRBJ2-1, with D tentatively TRBD2 (6 bases). Between the trimmed V and J ends, which lost 0 bases and 10 bases, there was a span of 16 bases. The CDR3 is made up of 15 amino acids. Germline CDR1 reads SGHAT; CDR2 reads FQNNGV. CDR3 bases: TGTGCCAGCAGCTTAGATCCCCTGACTAGTCTGGAGCAGTTCTTC. Its protein is CASSLDPLTSLEQFF.

This chain links TRBV4-2 with TRBJ1-5; D ambiguous. CDR3 size: 15 residues. The ends were cut back, 1 base at V and 0 bases at J, with 7 bases in the middle. Germline CDR1 and CDR2: LGHNA and YNFKEQ. The CDR3 loop is CASSQGGDSNQPQHF. The CDR3 DNA reads as TGTGCCAGCAGCCAAGGCGGGGATAGCAATCAGCCCCAGCATTTT.

This clone was counted a single time. The chain employs TRBV19 and TRBJ2-2; possibly TRBD2 for D (6 bases). Germline CDR1 and CDR2: LNHDA and SQIVND (reference sequence). This CDR3 has 14 amino acids. The V end was cut by 4 bases, the J end by 5 bases, with 11 bases between. CDR3 bases: TGTGCCAGTAGTACGGTCGGGAGTACCGGGGAGCTGTTTTTT. It specifies CASSTVGSTGELFF. The full variable domain, completed using reference TRBV19 and TRBJ2-2, is DGGITQSPKYLFRKEGQNVTLSCEQNLNHDAMYWYRQDPGQGLRLIYYSQIVNDFQKGDIAEGYSVSREKKESFPLTVTSAQKNPTAFYLCASSTVGSTGELFFGEGSRLTVL.

V usage is TRBV7-9 and J usage is TRBJ1-1; D not certain. Germline V gives CDR1 SEHNR, CDR2 FQNEAQ (reference sequence). CDR3 length: 13 residues. Trimming removed 1 base from V and 1 base from J, with 4 bases in between. The CDR3 loop is CASSLEQNTEAFF. The DNA of the CDR3 is TGTGCCAGCAGCTTAGAACAGAACACTGAAGCTTTCTTT. The full variable domain, rest sourced from reference TRBV7-9 and TRBJ1-1, is DTGVSQNPRHKITKRGQNVTFRCDPISEHNRLYWYRQTLGQGPEFLTYFQNEAQLEKSRLLSDRFSAERPKGSFSTLEIQRTEQGDSAMYLCASSLEQNTEAFFGQGTRLTVV.

A single count supports this clone. This chain uses TRBV27 with TRBJ1-1; D possibly corresponds to TRBD1 (6 bases). CDR1 and CDR2 from the germline V gene are MNHEY and SMNVEV (reference sequence). This CDR3 is built from 13 residues. Trimming removed 4 bases at V and 3 bases at J, with 9 bases between. DNA for the CDR3: TGTGCCAGCAGTTGGCAGGGGTACACTGAAGCTTTCTTT. Encoded protein: CASSWQGYTEAFF.

The V gene is TRBV4-1, the J gene TRBJ1-3, with D tentatively TRBD1 (5 bases). Trimming cost V 2 bases and J 0 bases, with 14 bases left between them. The CDR3 has 17 amino acids. Germline V gives CDR1 MGHRA, CDR2 YSYEKL. As DNA, the CDR3 is TGCGCCAGCAGCCAATACCCGTCGGGGACCTCTGGAAACACCATATATTTT. This gives the protein CASSQYPSGTSGNTIYF.

V gene TRBV7-2 combines with J gene TRBJ1-5, with D possibly TRBD1 on 5 matching bases. CDR3 size: 12 residues. Trimming took off 2 bases at V and 9 bases at J, with 8 bases between the two ends. The germline V gene has CDR1 SGHTA and CDR2 FQGNSA. The CDR3 DNA follows: TGTGCCAGCAGCTTACAGGGAAGGCCCCAGCATTTT. It yields the protein CASSLQGRPQHF.

This clone showed up just a few times. The rearrangement joins TRBV19 to TRBJ1-1; D is possibly TRBD1 (5 bases). Germline loops: CDR1 LNHDA, CDR2 SQIVND (reference sequence). The CDR3 consists of 13 residues. V was shortened by 7 bases and J by 0 bases, with 9 bases between the two germline ends. The DNA of the CDR3 is TGTGCCAGTACCTTAGGGGTGAACACTGAAGCTTTCTTT. Translating it yields CASTLGVNTEAFF.

The rearrangement uses TRBV18 and TRBJ2-5; 8 bases fit TRBD1. The CDR3 runs 15 residues. With V trimmed by 3 bases and J by 3 bases, 6 bases remained unmatched. CDR1 is KGHSH, CDR2 LQKENI, per germline. The CDR3 reads CASSPGTGGKETQYF. CDR3 DNA: TGTGCCAGCTCACCGGGGACAGGAGGGAAAGAGACCCAGTACTTC.

In this sample, this clone turned up a few times. This sequence joins TRBV15 and TRBJ2-3; TRBD1 aligns across 8 bases. The CDR3 has 16 residues. With V trimmed by 0 bases and J by 4 bases, 6 bases remained unmatched. Germline lookup yields CDR1 LNHNV and CDR2 YYDKDF (reference sequence). CDR3 nucleotide sequence: TGTGCCACCAGCAGAGATACTCCGGACAGGGCAGATACGCAGTATTTT. Amino acid sequence: CATSRDTPDRADTQYF.

The sample holds one count of this clone. The chain carries TRBV10-1 and TRBJ2-3; no reliable D call. From germline, CDR1 is WNHNN and CDR2 SYGVQD (reference sequence). The CDR3 contains 12 residues. Trimming left V 0 bases short and J 6 bases short, with 4 bases between. CDR3 DNA sequence: TGCGCCAGCAGTGAGTCTTGGGATACGCAGTATTTT. It is translated as CASSESWDTQYF.

The J gene is TRBJ2-1, the V gene TRBV2; 7 bases are shared with TRBD2. The CDR3 sequence is 18 residues long. Unmatched junction bases numbered 20, after V lost 7 bases and J lost 5 bases. The germline V gene has CDR1 SNHLY and CDR2 FYNNEI. The CDR3 sequence: CASTAGDLVLAPNNEQFF. CDR3 DNA: TGTGCCAGCACGGCGGGGGACCTCGTACTAGCCCCTAACAATGAGCAGTTCTTC.

The chain combines TRBV13 with TRBJ2-7; TRBD1 matches at 11 bases. The trim removed 5 bases at V and 6 bases at J, leaving 9 bases unmatched. The CDR3 sequence is 15 residues long. CDR1 and CDR2 from the germline V gene are PRHDT and FYEKMQ (reference sequence). This CDR3 is CASSPRTGGKCEQYF. CDR3 coding DNA: TGTGCCAGCAGCCCACGGACAGGGGGCAAGTGCGAGCAGTACTTC.

The V and J genes are TRBV30 and TRBJ1-3; no clear D. V was shortened by 0 bases and J by 9 bases, with 15 bases between the two germline ends. There are 14 residues in the CDR3. Germline CDR1 is GTSNPN and CDR2 is SVGIG (reference sequence). This chain's CDR3 is CAWSVRRAPSTIYF. The CDR3 bases are TGTGCCTGGAGTGTACGACGGGCGCCCAGCACCATATATTTT.

CDR3 protein: CASSRGTGDIQYF. The DNA for the CDR3 is TGTGCCAGCAGCAGAGGGACCGGGGACATTCAGTACTTC. V and J are TRBV7-2 and TRBJ2-4; D assignment may be TRBD1 or TRBD2 (5 bases each). Germline-derived CDR1 and CDR2 are SGHTA and FQGNSA. Trimming removed 5 bases from V and 8 bases from J, with 13 bases in between. The CDR3 consists of 13 residues.

The DNA for the CDR3 is TGTGCCAGCAGCCCGGGACGGAACTATGGCTACACCTTC. Its translation is CASSPGRNYGYTF. V is TRBV7-2 and J is TRBJ1-2, with D perhaps TRBD1 (5 bases). The ends were cut back, 5 bases at V and 2 bases at J, with 9 bases in the middle. The CDR3 spans 13 residues. The germline V gene has CDR1 SGHTA and CDR2 FQGNSA.